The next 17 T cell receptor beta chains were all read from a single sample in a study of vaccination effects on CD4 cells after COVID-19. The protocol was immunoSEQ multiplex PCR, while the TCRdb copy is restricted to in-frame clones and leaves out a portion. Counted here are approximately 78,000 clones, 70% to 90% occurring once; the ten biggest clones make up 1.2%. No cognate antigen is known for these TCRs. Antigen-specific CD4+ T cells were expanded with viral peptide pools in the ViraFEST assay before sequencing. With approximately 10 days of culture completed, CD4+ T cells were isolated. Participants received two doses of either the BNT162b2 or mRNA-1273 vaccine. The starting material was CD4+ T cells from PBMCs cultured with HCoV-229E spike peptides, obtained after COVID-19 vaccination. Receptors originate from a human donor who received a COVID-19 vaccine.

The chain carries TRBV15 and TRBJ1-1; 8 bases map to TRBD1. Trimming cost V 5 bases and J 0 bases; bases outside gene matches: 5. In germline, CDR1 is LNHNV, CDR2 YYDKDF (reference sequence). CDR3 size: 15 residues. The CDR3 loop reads CATSPQQGVNTEAFF. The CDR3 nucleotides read TGTGCCACCAGCCCTCAACAGGGGGTGAACACTGAAGCTTTCTTT.

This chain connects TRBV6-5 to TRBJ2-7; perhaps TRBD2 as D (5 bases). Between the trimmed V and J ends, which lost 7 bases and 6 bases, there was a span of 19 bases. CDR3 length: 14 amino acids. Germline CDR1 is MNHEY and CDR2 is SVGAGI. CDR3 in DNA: TGTGCCAGCAAGCCAGGTTCGGCCGCGGGCGAGCAGTACGTC. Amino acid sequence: CASKPGSAAGEQYV.

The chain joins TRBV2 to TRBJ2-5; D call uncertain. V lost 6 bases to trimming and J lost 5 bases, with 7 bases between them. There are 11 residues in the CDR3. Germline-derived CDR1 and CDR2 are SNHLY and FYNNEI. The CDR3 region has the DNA TGTGCCAGCAGGGTGGGGGAGACCCAGTACTTC. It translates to CASRVGETQYF.

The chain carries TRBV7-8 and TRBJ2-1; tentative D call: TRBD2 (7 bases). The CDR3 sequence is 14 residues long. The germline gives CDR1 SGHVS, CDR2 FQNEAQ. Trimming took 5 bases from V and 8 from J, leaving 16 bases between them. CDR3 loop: CASSRGGGADEQFF. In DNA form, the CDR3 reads TGTGCCAGCAGCCGAGGTGGGGGGGCCGATGAGCAGTTCTTC.

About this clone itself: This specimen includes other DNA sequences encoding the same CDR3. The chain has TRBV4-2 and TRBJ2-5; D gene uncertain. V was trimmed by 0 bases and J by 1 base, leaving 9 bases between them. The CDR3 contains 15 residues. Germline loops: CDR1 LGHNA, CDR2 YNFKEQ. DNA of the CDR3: TGTGCCAGCAGCCAAGATGGTAGGGTCCAAGAGACCCAGTACTTC. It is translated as CASSQDGRVQETQYF.

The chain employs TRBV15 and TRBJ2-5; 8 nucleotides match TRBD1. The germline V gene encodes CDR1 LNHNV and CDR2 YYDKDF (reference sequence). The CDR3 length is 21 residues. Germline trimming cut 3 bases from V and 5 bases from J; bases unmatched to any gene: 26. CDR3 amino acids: CATSSLGFLETGVLARETQYF. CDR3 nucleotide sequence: TGTGCCACCAGCAGCCTGGGATTTCTGGAGACAGGGGTTTTGGCGAGGGAGACCCAGTACTTC.

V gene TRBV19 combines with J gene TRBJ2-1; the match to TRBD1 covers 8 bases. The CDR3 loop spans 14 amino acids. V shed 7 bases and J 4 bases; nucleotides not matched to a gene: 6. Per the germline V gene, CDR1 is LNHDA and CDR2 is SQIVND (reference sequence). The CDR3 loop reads CASMDRELYNEQFF. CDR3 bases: TGTGCCAGTATGGACAGGGAACTGTACAATGAGCAGTTCTTC.

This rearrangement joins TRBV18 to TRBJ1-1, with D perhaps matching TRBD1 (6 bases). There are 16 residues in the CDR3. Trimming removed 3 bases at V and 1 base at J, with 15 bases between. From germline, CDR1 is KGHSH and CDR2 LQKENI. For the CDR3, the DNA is TGTGCCAGCTCACCGGTACTGGTCAGGGGGAACACTGAAGCTTTCTTT. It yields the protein CASSPVLVRGNTEAFF.

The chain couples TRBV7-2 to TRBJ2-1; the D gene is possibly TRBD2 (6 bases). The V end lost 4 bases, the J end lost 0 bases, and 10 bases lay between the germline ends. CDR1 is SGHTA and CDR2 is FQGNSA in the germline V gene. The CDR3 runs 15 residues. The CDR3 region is CASSSSVSSYNEQFF. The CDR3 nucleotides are TGTGCCAGCAGCTCTAGCGTGAGCTCCTACAATGAGCAGTTCTTC.

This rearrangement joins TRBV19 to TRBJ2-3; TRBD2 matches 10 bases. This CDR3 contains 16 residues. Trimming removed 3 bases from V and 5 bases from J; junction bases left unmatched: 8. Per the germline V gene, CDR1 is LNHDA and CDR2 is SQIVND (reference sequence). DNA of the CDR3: TGTGCCAGTAGTATGGGTACTAGCGGGGTAAGAGATACGCAGTATTTT. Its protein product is CASSMGTSGVRDTQYF.

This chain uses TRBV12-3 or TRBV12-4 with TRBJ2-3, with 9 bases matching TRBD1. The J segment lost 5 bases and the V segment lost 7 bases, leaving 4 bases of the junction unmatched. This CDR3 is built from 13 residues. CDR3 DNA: TGTGCCAGCATCAGGACAGGGGAAGATACGCAGTATTTT. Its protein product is CASIRTGEDTQYF.

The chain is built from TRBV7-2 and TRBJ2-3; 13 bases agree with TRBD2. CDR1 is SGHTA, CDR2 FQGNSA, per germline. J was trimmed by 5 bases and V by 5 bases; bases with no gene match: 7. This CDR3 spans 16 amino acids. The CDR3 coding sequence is TGTGCCAGCAGCCTACTAGCGGGGGGGCCAGGAGATACGCAGTATTTT. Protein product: CASSLLAGGPGDTQYF.

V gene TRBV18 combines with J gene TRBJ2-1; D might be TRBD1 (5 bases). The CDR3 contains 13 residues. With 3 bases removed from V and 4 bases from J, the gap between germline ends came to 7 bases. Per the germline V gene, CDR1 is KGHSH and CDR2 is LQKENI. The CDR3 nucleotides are TGTGCCAGCTCACCTCAGGGTTACAATGAGCAGTTCTTC. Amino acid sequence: CASSPQGYNEQFF.

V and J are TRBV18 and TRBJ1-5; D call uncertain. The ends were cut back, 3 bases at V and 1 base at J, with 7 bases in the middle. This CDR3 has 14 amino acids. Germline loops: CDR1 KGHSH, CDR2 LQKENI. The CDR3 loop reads CASSPGQSNQPQHF. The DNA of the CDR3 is TGTGCCAGCTCACCCGGGCAGAGCAATCAGCCCCAGCATTTT.

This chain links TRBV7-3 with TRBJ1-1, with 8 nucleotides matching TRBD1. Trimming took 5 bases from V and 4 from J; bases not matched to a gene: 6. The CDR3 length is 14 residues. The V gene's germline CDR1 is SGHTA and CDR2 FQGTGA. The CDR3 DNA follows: TGTGCCAGCAGCCGACAGGGGACGGGCACTGAAGCTTTCTTT. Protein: CASSRQGTGTEAFF.

CDR3: CASRVLGSTDTQYF. The CDR3 nucleotides read TGTGCCAGCCGCGTCTTGGGATCCACAGATACGCAGTATTTT. The chain has TRBV7-8 and TRBJ2-3; D remains unclear. Trimming took off 8 bases at V and 2 bases at J, with 14 bases between the two ends. CDR1 SGHVS and CDR2 FQNEAQ come from the germline V gene. CDR3 length: 14 residues.

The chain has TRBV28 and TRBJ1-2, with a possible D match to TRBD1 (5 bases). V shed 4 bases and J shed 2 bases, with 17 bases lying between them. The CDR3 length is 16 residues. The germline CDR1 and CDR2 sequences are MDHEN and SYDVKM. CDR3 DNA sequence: TGTGCCAGCAGTTCCTCGCCGGGGGTAGAAAACTATGGCTACACCTTC. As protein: CASSSSPGVENYGYTF.